This TCR beta chain was sequenced in a study of low-dose radiotherapy and immunotherapy resistance in tumors. Across the whole study: Cohort 2's total reached 13 Gy over 26 weeks, at 1 Gy per fraction every two weeks. Every two weeks patients got nivolumab 240 mg flat dose, plus ipilimumab 1 mg/kg every six weeks, intravenously.

Both TCRalpha and TCRbeta chains were reverse transcribed with V-gene-specific primers. The TCRs were subjected to amplification over about 20 PCR cycles employing a constant-region primer in conjunction with a V-primer adapter. In vitro transcription amplified the mRNA that had been isolated. One entry per CDR3 protein, called by TCRdb with MiXCR from the reads. Of around 20,000 distinct CDR3 sequences detected, approximately 79% appear once; the ten largest clones hold over 10%. V lost 0 bases, J lost 7 bases, and 7 bases lay in between. Germline V gene data show CDR1 as MNHNS and CDR2 as SASEGT. This CDR3 has 13 residues. Nivolumab, ipilimumab, aspirin, low-dose cyclophosphamide and low-dose radiotherapy were all administered to the donors.

The chain uses TRBV6-1 and TRBJ2-1; the D is unclear. The receptor was isolated from a human donor with advanced metastatic prostate, ovarian, gallbladder or colorectal cancer (not recorded which). This table probably holds off-target reads from a library built for another chain. The CDR3 loop is CASSEASPNEQFF. For the CDR3, the DNA is TGTGCCAGCAGTGAAGCGTCTCCGAATGAGCAGTTCTTC.